This T cell receptor (beta chain) was recorded in a study of blood T cell repertoires in COVID-19. On the study more broadly: Sites in the United States, Italy and Spain provided acute and convalescent COVID-19 samples. Nucleic acid was either cDNA or gDNA, and it came from T cells, B-cell-depleted T cells, or PBMCs.

The table came from immunoSEQ multiplex PCR; TCRdb's copy has only in-frame clones and leaves some out. This table has 150,000 to 200,000 clones, just over 85% appearing once. Germline loops: CDR1 SQVTM, CDR2 ANQGSEA. The CDR3 length is 14 residues. V lost 3 bases and J 0 bases, leaving 11 bases between the germline ends. Sequenced input: peripheral blood. The clonotype was recovered from a man aged 50 or older with active or convalescent COVID-19. V usage is TRBV29-1 and J usage is TRBJ1-1; tentative D call: TRBD1 (5 bases). CDR3 DNA: TGCAGCGTTGACCTCGACAGAATGAACACTGAAGCTTTCTTT. Its protein is CSVDLDRMNTEAFF.